This T cell receptor beta chain was observed in a study of T cell changes during pregnancy in multiple sclerosis. The CDR3 runs to 16 residues. Germline V lookup: CDR1 SGDLS, CDR2 YYNGEE. V dropped 0 bases and J dropped 9; count of bases not matched to a gene: 12. Using immunoSEQ multiplex PCR, the repertoire was profiled, and TCRdb retains in-frame clones only, with some absent. This sample has almost 95,000 clones, with around 90% found just once. The sequence derives from a female donor with multiple sclerosis, enrolled in a pregnancy study. Sequencing was performed on peripheral blood, taken in the first trimester of pregnancy. The V gene is TRBV9, the J gene TRBJ2-1; 7 nucleotides align to TRBD2. The CDR3 DNA follows: TGTGCCAGCAGCGTAGCTCTGGGGGGAGGGCAGACTGAGCAGTTCTTC. Its protein is CASSVALGGGQTEQFF. The full variable domain, rest sourced from reference TRBV9 and TRBJ2-1, is DSGVTQTPKHLITATGQRVTLRCSPRSGDLSVYWYQQSLDQGLQFLIQYYNGEERAKGNILERFSAQQFPDLHSELNLSSLELGDSALYFCASSVALGGGQTEQFFGPGTRLTVL.